The entry below describes one T cell receptor beta chain. Its matching antigen is unknown. CDR3 length: 15 residues. In germline, CDR1 is SGDLS, CDR2 YYNGEE. Trimming shortened V by 1 base and J by 7 bases, and 18 bases separated the two germline ends. The entry originates in a study of beta chain features in type 1 diabetes. Study-wide results and caveats: A greater similarity of naive, central memory and Treg TCRB repertoires was seen among patients than among healthy donors.

Sequenced material consisted of expressed TCRB transcripts (all of the isolated RNA was reverse transcribed). Produced via immunoSEQ multiplex PCR; TCRdb's table is partial and in-frame only. The data contain fewer than 150,000 clones, 6.9% of them singletons. The genes are TRBV9 and TRBJ2-7; maybe TRBD1 (7 bases). Sample: central memory CD4+ T cells from blood. The source is a woman aged 25 to 45 in good health. CDR3 coding DNA: TGTGCCAGCAGCGTAAGCCCCCGGACAGGAGGGGAGCAGTACTTC. This translates into CASSVSPRTGGEQYF. Full variable domain (outside the CDR3, taken from reference TRBV9 and TRBJ2-7): DSGVTQTPKHLITATGQRVTLRCSPRSGDLSVYWYQQSLDQGLQFLIQYYNGEERAKGNILERFSAQQFPDLHSELNLSSLELGDSALYFCASSVSPRTGGEQYFGPGTRLTVT.